This T cell receptor beta chain was sequenced in a study of breast tumors, draining lymph nodes, adjacent tissues (dated by TCRdb to 2016 to 2017). Background for the entire study: Breast cancer patients provided tumor, adjacent nontumor tissue and axillary lymph nodes, and the study compared the TCR beta repertoires across these three sources. The study aimed to assess the relationships and possible T-cell exchange between tumor, surrounding tissue and draining lymph node repertoires in human breast cancer. What the work shows at the level of the full study, not this receptor alone: The data were judged consistent with most tumor T cells deriving from the lymph node and then expanding within tumor tissue. Tumor and nontumor tissue repertoires were significantly more similar in luminal-like than in basal-like breast cancer. Tumor T-cell repertoires showed less diversity than lymph node repertoires and more diversity than nontumor tissue repertoires, and tumor T-cell repertoires showed preferential V and J gene usage. Rather than being directly demonstrated, the conclusion that tumor T cells originate in lymph nodes was presented as consistent with a hypothesis.

For CDR1 and CDR2, the germline V gene (reference sequence) lists SGHKS and YYEKEE. The V end loses 0 bases and the J end loses 2 bases, and a stretch of 12 bases separates them. The CDR3 starts with the cysteine, ends with the phenylalanine, and has 15 residues. CDR3 DNA is the only sequence kept; it has 45 bases, read in frame from the first base. TCRdb lists the instrument as Illumina HiSeq 2000. TCR beta chain libraries were generated by multiplex PCR amplification. High-throughput sequencing was used to analyze the amplified TCR beta chain products. The public reads were quality trimmed at Q25 with fastp and then assembled into clones with MiXCR by TCRdb, keeping productive beta chains. Rows are combined by CDR3 protein, so each entry shows the most common genes and DNA. Within this sample are roughly 8,300 distinct CDR3 sequences, with about two fifths of them counted one time only. 13% to 15% of the sample rests with the top ten.

Concerning this clonotype itself: The specificity of this receptor is unknown. Base-call qualities are not available, and no considerably larger clone is one nucleotide away.

Adjacent samples consisted of nontumor breast tissue surrounding the tumor. The rearrangement combines TRBV5-5 with TRBJ2-7, with the D gene too uncertain to name. The source material was tumor-adjacent breast tissue. This clonotype originated in a female donor with breast cancer. Some clones in this sample may be carry-over from other donors' samples. The nucleotide sequence reads TGTGCCAGCAGCTTGGATTATGGGCAGACCTACGAGCAGTACTTC. This gives the protein CASSLDYGQTYEQYF. The reference TRBV5-5 and TRBJ2-7 proteins fill in what lies around the CDR3, so the full variable domain reads DAGVTQSPTHLIKTRGQQVTLRCSPISGHKSVSWYQQVLGQGPQFIFQYYEKEERGRGNFPDRFSARQFPNYSSELNVNALLLGDSALYLCASSLDYGQTYEQYFGPGTRLTVT.